This entry concerns a single TCR beta chain. Its antigen remains unidentified. Base-call qualities are not available, and no considerably larger clone is one nucleotide away. This entry comes from a study of identifying expanded T cells in peripheral blood (dated by TCRdb to about 2019). As for the study more broadly: Four technical replicates, made by sequencing separate aliquots from the same pool of genomic DNA, were compared pairwise.

The germline V gene provides CDR1 SGHTA and CDR2 FQGTGA. V drops 2 bases and J drops 8 bases, leaving 13 bases in between. The CDR3 numbers 14 residues from cysteine through phenylalanine. The read is trimmed to its CDR3 DNA, 42 bases read in frame from base 1. During the collection period, no immune events, such as infections, were documented for the healthy donors. To calibrate time-dependent variance in a beta-binomial model of T-cell clone differential abundance, blood repertoires from healthy donors were used as a training cohort. The training cohort included 10 or so healthy donors, of whom 3 were female and 7 were male. Donor ages ranged from 29 to 64 years, with an average of approximately 43 years. Whole blood was collected from each healthy donor at three time points spaced two to three weeks apart and obtained from a commercial supplier. Genomic DNA was extracted from unsorted whole blood for immunosequencing.

The immunoSEQ Assay, which uses bias-controlled multiplex PCR amplification of genomic DNA, was used to profile TCRbeta CDR3 regions. The study's processing was this. The absolute abundance of each unique TCRbeta CDR3 region was quantified after sequences were collapsed and filtered. Differential abundance was tested with a binomial (Fisher-equivalent) model and with a beta-binomial model adding time-dependent variance fitted from healthy donors. Clones with fewer than 5 combined templates were excluded, and clones with Benjamini-Hochberg FDR below 0.01 were called differentially abundant. The form v = (b*log(k)+a)^2 was used to model beta-binomial variance as a function of total template count across the two samples. Drawn from immuneACCESS, this table holds only the in-frame rearrangements with V and J called that TCRdb kept. Clones are partly lost; checked studies trace under half to an unresolved V gene and leave the rest unexplained. V and J calls and clone size are those listed in that table; D and trimming were worked out from the DNA. The sample table lists around 78,000 clones, 84% of them with a count of one. In total, the top ten clones hold more than 15% of the sample.

Study-wide conclusions, independent of this receptor: In all healthy donors, the variance in clone template counts between samples taken around two weeks apart rose significantly as total template count increased. Across all healthy-donor time intervals, the beta-binomial model significantly lowered both the number of clones called differentially abundant and the false-positive rate. The authors expected that biological variance in healthy repertoires might rise further over much longer intervals, such as months to years. The binomial model flagged around 1.1 differentially abundant clones between technical replicates, compared with 15 to 17 over approximately two weeks and 18 to 20 over around four weeks.

The V and J genes are TRBV7-3 and TRBJ2-1; D gene: possibly TRBD2, on 5 matching bases. Specimen: blood. This clonotype was obtained from a person aged 18 to 69 in good health. The nucleotide sequence is TGTGCCAGCAGCTTATATTTAGGGAGCGATGAGCAGTTCTTC. Its product reads: CASSLYLGSDEQFF.